What follows describes a single T cell receptor beta chain. The antigen is unknown. This CDR3 contains 15 residues. V lost 1 base and J 0 bases, leaving 9 bases between the germline ends. Germline assignment: CDR1 SGHTA and CDR2 FQGTGA. This entry is derived from a study of T cell responses to AZD1222 COVID-19 vaccine. Study findings and constraints: Clonal diversity may have been underestimated in mostly white British donors. No day 14 peak samples; only post-peak repertoires were characterized. Reportedly, nearly half of unique spike TCRs recognized epitopes outside B.1.351/B.1.1.7 mutations.

TCRdb keeps only in-frame clones here, not all; method: immunoSEQ multiplex PCR. Among 140,000 or so clones, 92% were seen once, and the ten largest hold roughly 4%. The V call is TRBV7-3, the J call TRBJ1-1; D remains ambiguous. The sample consisted of peripheral blood, taken 28 days after the second AZD1222 dose. The clonotype comes from an adult who received the AZD1222 COVID-19 vaccine. CDR3 bases: TGTGCCAGCAGCTTAAATGGGAGATTGAACACTGAAGCTTTCTTT. Amino acid sequence: CASSLNGRLNTEAFF. Variable domain in full (rest from reference TRBV7-3 and TRBJ1-1): GAGVSQTPSNKVTEKGKYVELRCDPISGHTALYWYRQSLGQGPEFLIYFQGTGAADDSGLPNDRFFAVRPEGSVSTLKIQRTERGDSAVYLCASSLNGRLNTEAFFGQGTRLTVV.